Listed here are 19 T cell receptor beta chains from one sample, sequenced in a study of radiotherapy plus CTLA-4 blockade in lung cancer. Profiled with immunoSEQ multiplex PCR; TCRdb holds only in-frame clones, not every one. The sample includes some 73,000 clones, just under 75% of them seen just once. Sequencing was performed on peripheral blood, taken from a patient treated with radiotherapy plus ipilimumab. The receptors derive from a human donor with non-small cell lung cancer whose response to radiotherapy plus ipilimumab could not be evaluated.

The CDR3 DNA follows: TGTGCCTGGACTAGTCAGGGGAGAAATCAGCCCCAGCATTTT. It yields the protein CAWTSQGRNQPQHF. The gene calls are TRBV30 and TRBJ1-5; tentatively, D is TRBD1 (6 bases). The germline gives CDR1 GTSNPN, CDR2 SVGIG (reference sequence). This CDR3 is 14 amino acids long. Trimming removed 4 bases from V and 4 bases from J, with 14 bases in between.

The chain is built from TRBV7-3 and TRBJ1-4; 10 positions match TRBD1. This CDR3 is 14 amino acids long. The junction had 5 bases not matched to a gene; V was cut back by 5 bases and J by 8 bases. Germline V CDR1 and CDR2: SGHTA, FQGTGA. CDR3 in DNA: TGTGCCAGCAGCCCGACAGGGGGCTGGGAAAAACTGTTTTTT. It is translated as CASSPTGGWEKLFF.

This clone was seen just once. The J gene is TRBJ2-7, the V gene TRBV6-5, with TRBD1 identical over 9 bases. This CDR3 is 14 amino acids long. Germline CDR1 MNHEY, CDR2 SVGAGI. J gave up 2 bases and V 6 bases, and 5 bases lay outside the gene matches. CDR3 nucleotide sequence: TGTGCCAGCAGGGTTCGACAGGGGGCCTACGAGCAGTACTTC. As protein: CASRVRQGAYEQYF.

V and J are TRBV6-1 and TRBJ1-1, with D tentatively TRBD1 (5 bases). From germline, CDR1 is MNHNS and CDR2 SASEGT. This CDR3 region has 14 residues. Trimming shortened V by 6 bases and J by 3 bases, and 14 bases separated the two germline ends. The CDR3 spells CASRQPAGHTEAFF. CDR3 nucleotide sequence: TGTGCCAGCAGGCAGCCGGCAGGGCACACTGAAGCTTTCTTT.

The chain carries TRBV4-1 and TRBJ2-7; TRBD2 might be the D (5 bases). The CDR3 has 18 residues. V was shortened by 6 bases and J by 2 bases, with 26 bases between the two germline ends. Per germline, CDR1 MGHRA and CDR2 YSYEKL. The chain's CDR3 is CASSTSQASPGLTYEQYF. In DNA form, the CDR3 reads TGCGCCAGCAGTACGAGCCAAGCGTCACCGGGATTGACCTACGAGCAGTACTTC.

The chain joins TRBV2 to TRBJ1-4; perhaps TRBD1 as D (6 bases). The CDR3 consists of 16 residues. V was cut by 4 bases and J by 7 bases, with 19 bases left in between. Germline V gene data show CDR1 as SNHLY and CDR2 as FYNNEI. CDR3 loop: CASSGGPGESGEKLFF. CDR3 in DNA: TGTGCCAGCAGTGGGGGACCAGGGGAGTCTGGTGAAAAACTGTTTTTT.

The chain couples TRBV4-3 to TRBJ1-6; TRBD1 aligns across 8 bases. Germline CDR1 and CDR2: LGHNA and YSLEER. Trimming took 1 base from V and 5 from J; bases not matched to a gene: 10. CDR3 size: 18 residues. DNA of the CDR3: TGCGCCAGCAGCCAAGGCAGCCAGGGGGCCGGGGATAATTCACCCCTCCACTTT. It translates to CASSQGSQGAGDNSPLHF.

This clone was found once. V gene TRBV27 combines with J gene TRBJ2-5, with TRBD2 identical over 9 bases. The J call may not be correct, given that the DNA end is closer to TRBJ2-7. Germline CDR1 is MNHEY and CDR2 is SMNVEV (reference sequence). This CDR3 contains 19 residues. In DNA, the CDR3 is TGTGCCAGCAGTCCCCGGTACCCGGTACTAGCGGGCACTACCTACGAGCAGTACTTC. This encodes CASSPRYPVLAGTTYEQYF.

V usage is TRBV5-4 and J usage is TRBJ2-7, with 9 bases identical to TRBD1. The length of the CDR3 is 15 residues. Trimming took 3 bases from V and 5 from J; bases not matched to a gene: 9. CDR1 SGHNT and CDR2 YYREEE come from the germline V gene (reference sequence). The CDR3 reads CASSWRDRVYHEQYF. In DNA, the CDR3 is TGTGCCAGCAGCTGGCGGGACAGGGTATACCACGAGCAGTACTTC.

This chain connects TRBV7-9 to TRBJ2-3; 7 bases map to TRBD2. V shed 1 base, J shed 2 bases, and the junction held 6 bases outside the gene matches. Germline CDR1 and CDR2: SEHNR and FQNEAQ (reference sequence). CDR3 length: 16 amino acids. The CDR3: CASSLGAGTVTDTQYF. As DNA, the CDR3 is TGTGCCAGCAGCTTAGGAGCGGGAACGGTCACAGATACGCAGTATTTT.

This sequence joins TRBV5-6 and TRBJ2-7, with a possible D match to TRBD2 (5 bases). The CDR3 is made up of 14 amino acids. Germline-derived CDR1 and CDR2 are SGHDT and YYEEEE. Trimming cost V 3 bases and J 0 bases, with 10 bases left between them. CDR3 residues: CASSYQRDSYEQYF. CDR3 nucleotides: TGTGCCAGCAGCTACCAGAGGGACTCCTACGAGCAGTACTTC.

The V and J genes are TRBV7-2 and TRBJ2-1; 12 bases map to TRBD2. With V trimmed by 3 bases and J by 9 bases, 9 bases remained unmatched. The germline CDR1 and CDR2 sequences are SGHTA and FQGNSA. This CDR3 comprises 16 residues. Here the CDR3 reads CASSLRLAGGIGEQFF. In DNA, the CDR3 is TGTGCCAGCAGCTTGAGGCTAGCGGGGGGGATAGGTGAGCAGTTCTTC.

This clone was seen more than once but under ten times. CDR3 protein: CASELTGRGYTF. For the CDR3, the DNA is TGTGCCAGCGAATTGACAGGCAGGGGCTACACCTTC. The chain has TRBV2 and TRBJ1-2, with a tentative D call TRBD1 (6 bases). V lost 8 bases and J 8 bases, leaving 15 bases between the germline ends. Looked up from germline, CDR1 is SNHLY and CDR2 is FYNNEI. CDR3 length: 12 residues.

The V call is TRBV4-1, the J call TRBJ2-5; D is undetermined. Germline CDR1 MGHRA, CDR2 YSYEKL. V lost 3 bases and J 1 base, leaving 9 bases between the germline ends. This CDR3 is 14 amino acids long. The DNA for the CDR3 is TGCGCCAGCAGCCATTTGCAAGCCCAAGAGACCCAGTACTTC. It yields the protein CASSHLQAQETQYF.

The chain combines TRBV6-5 with TRBJ1-2; D unresolved. This CDR3 comprises 12 residues. The ends were cut back, 6 bases at V and 5 bases at J, with 10 bases in the middle. Germline-derived CDR1 and CDR2 are MNHEY and SVGAGI. The CDR3 protein is CASRNGEYGYTF. CDR3 bases: TGTGCCAGCAGGAACGGGGAGTATGGCTACACCTTC.

The chain joins TRBV5-1 to TRBJ1-2, with 8 bases aligning to TRBD1. Germline values: CDR1 SGHRS, CDR2 YFSETQ. This CDR3 spans 15 amino acids. V lost 0 bases to trimming and J lost 3 bases; unmatched junction nucleotides: 4. The DNA for the CDR3 is TGCGCCAGCAGCTTGGTGACAGGGGAACACTATGGCTACACCTTC. Residues: CASSLVTGEHYGYTF.

The rearrangement joins TRBV4-1 to TRBJ1-5; D is perhaps TRBD1 (6 bases). CDR3 length equals 17 residues. Germline CDR1 MGHRA, CDR2 YSYEKL. V was cut by 2 bases and J by 0 bases, with 14 bases left in between. CDR3 amino acids: CASSQPRGQGSNQPQHF. As DNA, the CDR3 is TGCGCCAGCAGCCAACCCAGGGGTCAGGGTAGCAATCAGCCCCAGCATTTT.

As to this clone: One junction end disagrees with the germline gene, perhaps due to a read error. The genes are TRBV10-1 and TRBJ2-7, with 8 positions matching TRBD1. CDR1 WNHNN and CDR2 SYGVQD come from the germline V gene (reference sequence). This CDR3 comprises 15 residues. CDR3 loop: CASSLPGQGSNEQYF. The CDR3 DNA sequence: TGCGCCAGCAGTCTACCTGGACAGGGCTCCAACGAGCAGTACTTC.

The chain joins TRBV6-5 to TRBJ1-5, with no clear D. The CDR3 has 15 amino acids. Trimming took off 6 bases at V and 6 bases at J, with 18 bases between the two ends. CDR1 and CDR2 (germline): MNHEY, SVGAGI. CDR3 region: CASSITPGYGQPQHF. The CDR3 DNA reads as TGTGCCAGCAGCATTACTCCGGGATATGGTCAGCCCCAGCATTTT.